This T cell receptor (beta chain) was profiled in a study of blood T cell repertoires in COVID-19. As for the study in general: Sites across the United States, Italy and Spain contributed samples from acute and convalescent COVID-19.

This CDR3 is 14 amino acids long. Germline assignment: CDR1 SGDLS and CDR2 YYNGEE. After removal of 4 bases from V and 4 bases from J, the junction contained 4 bases not matched to a gene. In the authors' methods: From reference gene primer amplification, estimates of nucleated cell counts were derived. Here immunoSEQ multiplex PCR was the method, and the copy in TCRdb shows in-frame clones only, minus some. V, J and clone size derive from that table, while D and trimming were established from the DNA sequence. The sample has about 48,000 clones, about 86% seen once; the top ten hold around 2.9%. The sequenced material came from peripheral blood. V is TRBV9 and J is TRBJ2-1; the match to TRBD2 covers 8 bases. The receptor's source is an elderly woman with acute or convalescent COVID-19. CDR3 sequence reads: CASSNRGGYNEQFF. The DNA of the CDR3 is TGTGCCAGCAGCAACCGGGGGGGTTACAATGAGCAGTTCTTC.